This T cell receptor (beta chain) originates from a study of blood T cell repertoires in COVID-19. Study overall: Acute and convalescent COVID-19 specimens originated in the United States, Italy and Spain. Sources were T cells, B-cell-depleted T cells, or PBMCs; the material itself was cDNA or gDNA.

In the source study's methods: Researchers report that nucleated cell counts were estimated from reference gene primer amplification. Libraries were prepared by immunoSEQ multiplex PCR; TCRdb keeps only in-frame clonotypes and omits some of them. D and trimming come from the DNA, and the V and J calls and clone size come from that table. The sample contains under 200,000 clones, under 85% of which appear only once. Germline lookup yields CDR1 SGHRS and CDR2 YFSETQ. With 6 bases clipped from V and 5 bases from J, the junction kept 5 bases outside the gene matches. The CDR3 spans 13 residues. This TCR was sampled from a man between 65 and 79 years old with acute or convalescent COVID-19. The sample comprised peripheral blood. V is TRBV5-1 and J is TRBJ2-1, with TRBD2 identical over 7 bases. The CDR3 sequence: CASKASGNNEQFF. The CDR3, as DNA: TGCGCCAGCAAGGCTAGCGGAAACAATGAGCAGTTCTTC.